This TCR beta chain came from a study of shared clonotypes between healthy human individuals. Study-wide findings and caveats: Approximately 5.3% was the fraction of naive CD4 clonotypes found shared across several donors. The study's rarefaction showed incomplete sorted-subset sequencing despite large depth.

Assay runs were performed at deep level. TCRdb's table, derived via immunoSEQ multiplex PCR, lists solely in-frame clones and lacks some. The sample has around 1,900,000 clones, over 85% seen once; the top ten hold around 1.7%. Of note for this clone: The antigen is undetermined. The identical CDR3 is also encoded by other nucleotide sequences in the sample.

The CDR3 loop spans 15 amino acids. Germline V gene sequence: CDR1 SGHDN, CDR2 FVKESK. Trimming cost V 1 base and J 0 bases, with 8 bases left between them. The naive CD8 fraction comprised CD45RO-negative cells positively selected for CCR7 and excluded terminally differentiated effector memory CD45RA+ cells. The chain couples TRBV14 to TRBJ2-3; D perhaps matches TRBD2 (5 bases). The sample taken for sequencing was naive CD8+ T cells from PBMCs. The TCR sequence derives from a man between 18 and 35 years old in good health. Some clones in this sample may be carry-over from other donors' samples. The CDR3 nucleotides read TGTGCCAGCAGCCAAGGTACTAGTAGCACAGATACGCAGTATTTT. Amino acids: CASSQGTSSTDTQYF.